This is a list of T cell receptor beta chains from one sample in a study of shared clonotypes between healthy human individuals. Measured with immunoSEQ multiplex PCR; TCRdb has only the in-frame clones, and not every one. The top ten clones hold over 0.12% of a sample with 2 million to 3 million clones, around nine tenths of them seen once. The sample comprised naive CD4+ T cells sorted from blood. The source is a man aged 18 to 35 in good health. Both conserved end residues are trimmed from each CDR3.

TRBJ1-4,TRBV5-1,10,ASSDRGEKLF
TRBJ2-7,TRBV28,13,ASSSPATTSYEQY
TRBJ2-5,TRBV4-1,11,ASSQAARETQY
TRBJ2-5,TRBV7-9,12,ASSLVPNQETQY
TRBJ2-6,TRBV5-6,15,ASSTPGRLSGANVLT
TRBJ2-1,TRBV7-2,14,ASSPPLAGGHNEQF
TRBJ1-1,TRBV7-9,11,ASSLAEPTEAF
TRBJ1-2,TRBV13,14,ASSLTGEKANYGYT
TRBJ2-2,TRBV7-9,7,ASAGELF
TRBJ2-1,TRBV30,13,AWSAGLVAGHEQF
TRBJ2-3,TRBV5-1,14,ASSPPTSGVTDTQY